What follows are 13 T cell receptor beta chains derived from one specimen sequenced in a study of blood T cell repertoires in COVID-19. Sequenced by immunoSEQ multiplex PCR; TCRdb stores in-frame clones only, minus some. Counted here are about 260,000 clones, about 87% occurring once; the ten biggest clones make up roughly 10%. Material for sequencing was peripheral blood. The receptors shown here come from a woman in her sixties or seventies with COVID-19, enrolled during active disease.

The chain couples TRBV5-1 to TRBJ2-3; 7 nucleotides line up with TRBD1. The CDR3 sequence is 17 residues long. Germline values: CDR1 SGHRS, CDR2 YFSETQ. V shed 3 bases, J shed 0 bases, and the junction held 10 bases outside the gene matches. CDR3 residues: CASSWPLTGSSTDTQYF. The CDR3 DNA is TGCGCCAGCAGCTGGCCCCTGACAGGGTCTAGCACAGATACGCAGTATTTT.

The CDR3 DNA reads as TGTGCCAGCAGCAGGGATAAAGCCGGCTACACCTTC. Protein product: CASSRDKAGYTF. V usage is TRBV6-5 and J usage is TRBJ1-2; TRBD1 might be the D (5 bases). The CDR3 runs to 12 residues. V was shortened by 6 bases and J by 8 bases, with 13 bases between the two germline ends. Germline-derived CDR1 and CDR2 are MNHEY and SVGAGI.

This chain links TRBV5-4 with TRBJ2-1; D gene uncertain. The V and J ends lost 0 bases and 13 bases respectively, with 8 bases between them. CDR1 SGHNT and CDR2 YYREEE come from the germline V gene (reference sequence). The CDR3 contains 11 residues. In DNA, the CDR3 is TGTGCCAGCAGCTTGGGATGGGCTCAGTTCTTC. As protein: CASSLGWAQFF.

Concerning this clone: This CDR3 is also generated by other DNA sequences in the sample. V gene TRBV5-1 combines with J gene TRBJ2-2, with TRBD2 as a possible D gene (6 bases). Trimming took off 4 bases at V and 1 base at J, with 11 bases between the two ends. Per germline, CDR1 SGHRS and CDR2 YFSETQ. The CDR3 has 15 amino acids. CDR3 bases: TGCGCCAGCAGCCTAGGAGGGTTGAACACCGGGGAGCTGTTTTTT. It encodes CASSLGGLNTGELFF.

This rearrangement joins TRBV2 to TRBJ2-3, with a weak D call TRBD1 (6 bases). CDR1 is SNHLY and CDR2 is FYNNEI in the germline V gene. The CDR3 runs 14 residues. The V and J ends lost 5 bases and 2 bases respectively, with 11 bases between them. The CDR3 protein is CASSNRGYTDTQYF. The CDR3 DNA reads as TGTGCCAGCAGTAATAGGGGGTACACAGATACGCAGTATTTT.

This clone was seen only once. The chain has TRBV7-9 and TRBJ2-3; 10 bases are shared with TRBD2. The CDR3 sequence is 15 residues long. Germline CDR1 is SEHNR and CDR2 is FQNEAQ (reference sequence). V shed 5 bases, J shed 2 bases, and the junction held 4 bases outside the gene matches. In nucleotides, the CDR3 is TGTGCCAGCAGCCCGACTAGCGGGTTCACAGATACGCAGTATTTT. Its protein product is CASSPTSGFTDTQYF.

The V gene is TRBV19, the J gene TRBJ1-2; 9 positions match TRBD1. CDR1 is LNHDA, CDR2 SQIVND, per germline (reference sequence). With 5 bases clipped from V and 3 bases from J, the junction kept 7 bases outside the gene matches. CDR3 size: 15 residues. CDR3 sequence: CASSPGQGPHYGYTF. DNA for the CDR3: TGTGCCAGTAGTCCAGGACAGGGGCCTCACTATGGCTACACCTTC.

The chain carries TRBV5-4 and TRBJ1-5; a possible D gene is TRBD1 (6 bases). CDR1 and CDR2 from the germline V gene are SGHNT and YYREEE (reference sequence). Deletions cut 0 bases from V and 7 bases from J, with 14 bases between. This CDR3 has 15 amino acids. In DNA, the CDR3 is TGTGCCAGCAGCTTGGGGGGACAAAGGGTACAGCCCCAGCATTTT. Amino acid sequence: CASSLGGQRVQPQHF.

The CDR3 bases are TGTGCCAGCAGTGAAGTCGGCACAGGGAATCAGCCCCAGCATTTT. Amino acids: CASSEVGTGNQPQHF. This sequence joins TRBV6-1 and TRBJ1-5, with D possibly TRBD1 on 6 matching bases. Per germline, CDR1 MNHNS and CDR2 SASEGT. CDR3 length: 15 residues. The ends were cut back, 1 base at V and 4 bases at J, with 11 bases in the middle.

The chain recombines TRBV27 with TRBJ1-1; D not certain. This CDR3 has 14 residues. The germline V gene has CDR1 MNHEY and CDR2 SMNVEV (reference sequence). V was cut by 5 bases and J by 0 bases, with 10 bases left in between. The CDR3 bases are TGTGCCAGCAGTGCGGCCGCTTTGAACACTGAAGCTTTCTTT. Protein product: CASSAAALNTEAFF.

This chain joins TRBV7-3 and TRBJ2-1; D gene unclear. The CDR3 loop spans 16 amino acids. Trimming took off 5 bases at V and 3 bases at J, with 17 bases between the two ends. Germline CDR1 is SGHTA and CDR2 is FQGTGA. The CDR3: CASSPSATLLYNEQFF. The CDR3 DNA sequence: TGTGCCAGCAGCCCAAGCGCTACTCTTCTCTACAATGAGCAGTTCTTC. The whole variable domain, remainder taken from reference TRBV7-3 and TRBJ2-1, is GAGVSQTPSNKVTEKGKYVELRCDPISGHTALYWYRQSLGQGPEFLIYFQGTGAADDSGLPNDRFFAVRPEGSVSTLKIQRTERGDSAVYLCASSPSATLLYNEQFFGPGTRLTVL.

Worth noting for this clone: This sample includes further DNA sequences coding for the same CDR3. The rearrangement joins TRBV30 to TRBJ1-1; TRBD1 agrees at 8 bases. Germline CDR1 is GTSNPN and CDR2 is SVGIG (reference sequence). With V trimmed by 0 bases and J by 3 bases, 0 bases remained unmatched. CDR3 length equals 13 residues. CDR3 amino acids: CAWSVQGDTEAFF. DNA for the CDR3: TGTGCCTGGAGTGTACAGGGGGACACTGAAGCTTTCTTT.

Written as DNA, the CDR3 is TGTGCCAGCACTCGGACAGGGTCTGGAAACACCATATATTTT. Translation: CASTRTGSGNTIYF. The V gene is TRBV6-5, the J gene TRBJ1-3; TRBD1 agrees at 8 bases. This CDR3 is 14 amino acids long. Germline-derived CDR1 and CDR2 are MNHEY and SVGAGI. The ends lost 7 bases at V and 1 base at J; junction bases unmatched: 3.